The 17 T cell receptor beta chains given below trace back to one sample, sequenced in a study of vaccination and CD4 T cells after COVID-19 (dated by TCRdb to 2022 to 2024). The method behind the library was PCR. Reads for this sample came from an Illumina iSeq 100. TCR sequencing of DNA from cultured CD4+ T cells used the Oncomine TCR Beta short-read assay at the Johns Hopkins FTIC core. TCRdb itself trimmed the public reads at Q25 with fastp, ran MiXCR and retained productive beta chains. Records with the same CDR3 protein are collapsed into one entry carrying the most frequent genes and DNA. The sample table lists under 30,000 distinct CDR3 sequences, around 42% of them with a count of one. The ten largest clones add up to 3.5% to 5% of the sample. What this sample's time point label stands for: late sampling 161 to 241 days after vaccination in a few convalescent patients. The treatment or condition label here, explained by the study, means: roughly 10-day PBMC culture with coronavirus spike peptide pools or control peptides (ViraFEST assay).

These receptors' antigens are unknown. The sample consisted of CD4+ T cells from blood, cultured in vitro, taken about 7 months after SARS-CoV-2 vaccination. These receptors were collected from a human donor who had recovered from COVID-19.

The chain is built from TRBV15 and TRBJ1-6; D not certain. From germline, CDR1 is LNHNV and CDR2 YYDKDF (reference sequence). The CDR3 covers 14 residues. V lost 4 bases and J 8 bases, leaving 12 bases between the germline ends. The CDR3 nucleotides read TGTGCCACCAGCAAACTCCTTCTGGATTCACCCCTCCACTTT. Its protein product is CATSKLLLDSPLHF.

Written as DNA, the CDR3 is TGCAGTGCTAGAATTTTCGGAAGGGAGACCAAAAACATTCAGTACTTC. Protein product: CSARIFGRETKNIQYF. V is TRBV20-1 and J is TRBJ2-4; D possibly corresponds to TRBD2 (5 bases). Trimming took off 2 bases at V and 2 bases at J, with 16 bases between the two ends. The CDR3 totals 16 residues. In germline, CDR1 is DFQATT, CDR2 SNEGSKA (reference sequence).

The chain links TRBV7-2 to TRBJ2-5; 9 nucleotides agree with TRBD1. The V gene's germline CDR1 is SGHTA and CDR2 FQGNSA. The CDR3 spans 15 residues. J gave up 4 bases and V 0 bases, and 3 bases lay outside the gene matches. The CDR3 nucleotides are TGTGCCAGCAGCTTAGCCGGACAGGGGACAGAGACCCAGTACTTC. This encodes CASSLAGQGTETQYF.

The chain recombines TRBV28 with TRBJ1-6; D may be TRBD1 (5 bases). Germline-derived CDR1 and CDR2 are MDHEN and SYDVKM. The CDR3 totals 19 residues. V dropped 3 bases and J dropped 6 bases, with 24 bases sitting between them. Here the CDR3 reads CASSLRLEGLRDFNSPLHF. CDR3 bases: TGTGCCAGCAGTTTGAGGCTAGAGGGACTTCGGGACTTTAATTCACCCCTCCACTTT.

The gene calls are TRBV7-3 and TRBJ2-2, with 10 bases that match TRBD2. V dropped 3 bases and J dropped 5; count of bases not matched to a gene: 3. The CDR3 runs 15 residues. Germline V gene sequence: CDR1 SGHTA, CDR2 FQGTGA. CDR3 sequence reads: CASSFRSGGTGELFF. For the CDR3, the DNA is TGTGCCAGCAGCTTCCGTAGCGGGGGGACCGGGGAGCTGTTTTTT.

The V gene is TRBV4-2, the J gene TRBJ1-6; 8 bases are shared with TRBD1. This CDR3 contains 14 residues. With 2 bases clipped from V and 9 bases from J, the junction kept 3 bases outside the gene matches. CDR1 and CDR2 from the germline V gene are LGHNA and YNFKEQ. Written as DNA, the CDR3 is TGTGCCAGCAGCCAAACGGACAGGGTTTCACCCCTCCACTTT. It translates to CASSQTDRVSPLHF.

This clonotype was observed a handful of times. The V and J genes are TRBV5-8 and TRBJ2-7; D gene uncertain. Germline V gene lookup returns CDR1 SGHTS and CDR2 YDEGEE. CDR3 length equals 12 residues. Between the trimmed V and J ends, which lost 5 bases and 4 bases, there was a span of 10 bases. The CDR3 is CASSRTRYEQYF. The CDR3 DNA reads TGTGCCAGCAGTCGGACCCGATACGAGCAGTACTTC.

This clonotype was recorded a few times. This chain connects TRBV4-1 to TRBJ2-7, with D perhaps matching TRBD2 (6 bases). CDR3 length: 16 residues. Trimming pared 4 bases from V and 6 bases from J, leaving 22 bases between. Germline V gene data show CDR1 as MGHRA and CDR2 as YSYEKL. CDR3 sequence (DNA): TGCGCCAGCAGCCCACTGTTGGGTGGGAGGCGAGGCGAGCAGTACTTC. Protein: CASSPLLGGRRGEQYF.

The chain couples TRBV27 to TRBJ2-6, with TRBD1 as a possible D gene (6 bases). Trimming left V 4 bases short and J 0 bases short, with 13 bases between. CDR1 MNHEY and CDR2 SMNVEV come from the germline V gene (reference sequence). CDR3 length: 17 amino acids. DNA for the CDR3: TGTGCCAGCAGTTCAGACAGGACCACCTCTGGGGCCAACGTCCTGACTTTC. Its translation: CASSSDRTTSGANVLTF.

V and J are TRBV11-3 and TRBJ2-1; D is possibly TRBD2 (6 bases). CDR3 size: 16 residues. Germline CDR1 reads SGHNT; CDR2 reads YENEEA. Trimming removed 5 bases at V and 6 bases at J, with 20 bases between. CDR3 sequence: CASSLFSGRPSNEQFF. For the CDR3, the DNA is TGTGCCAGCAGCCTCTTCTCCGGGAGACCGTCCAATGAGCAGTTCTTC. Supplemented by reference TRBV11-3 and TRBJ2-1, the full variable domain reads EAGVVQSPRYKIIEKKQPVAFWCNPISGHNTLYWYLQNLGQGPELLIRYENEEAVDDSQLPKDRFSAERLKGVDSTLKIQPAELGDSAVYLCASSLFSGRPSNEQFFGPGTRLTVL.

In its sample, this clonotype was seen a few times. The chain recombines TRBV28 with TRBJ1-5; tentatively, D is TRBD1 (6 bases). V dropped 6 bases and J dropped 6 bases, with 24 bases sitting between them. This CDR3 is built from 17 residues. Germline lookup yields CDR1 MDHEN and CDR2 SYDVKM. The CDR3 region is CASSPRQATTGGQPQHF. DNA for the CDR3: TGTGCCAGCAGCCCCCGACAGGCTACGACCGGAGGTCAGCCCCAGCATTTT.

This clonotype was counted only a few times. This chain links TRBV20-1 with TRBJ2-7; 8 bases line up with TRBD2. Trimming removed 3 bases from V and 2 bases from J; junction bases left unmatched: 3. Looked up from germline, CDR1 is DFQATT and CDR2 is SNEGSKA (reference sequence). The CDR3 covers 13 residues. The CDR3 DNA reads as TGCAGTGCTAGGCGGGAGGTGGCCTACGAGCAGTACTTC. It specifies CSARREVAYEQYF.

The rearrangement joins TRBV19 to TRBJ1-5, with unresolved D. Per the germline V gene, CDR1 is LNHDA and CDR2 is SQIVND (reference sequence). The germline V and J ends were trimmed by 3 bases and 4 bases, with 4 bases remaining between them. The CDR3 has 12 residues. In DNA form, the CDR3 reads TGTGCCAGTAGTATGGTTAATCAGCCCCAGCATTTT. Its translation is CASSMVNQPQHF.

This chain joins TRBV24-1 and TRBJ2-3; the D call may be TRBD1 or TRBD2 (5 bases each). In germline, CDR1 is KGHDR, CDR2 SFDVKD. V was shortened by 2 bases and J by 1 base, with 15 bases between the two germline ends. CDR3 size: 17 residues. The CDR3 is CATSDSRVGTGTDTQYF. CDR3 nucleotides: TGTGCCACCAGTGATTCGAGGGTTGGGACGGGCACAGATACGCAGTATTTT.

The V call is TRBV6-2 or TRBV6-3, the J call TRBJ2-3; 7 nucleotides line up with TRBD1. This CDR3 has 17 residues. V was pared by 6 bases and J by 4 bases, with 16 bases of the junction left unmatched. The germline V gene has CDR1 MNHEY and CDR2 SVGEGT. In nucleotides, the CDR3 is TGTGCCAGCAGCCCCCCCCCGACAGGGACGGAGGCAGATACGCAGTATTTT. This encodes CASSPPPTGTEADTQYF.

The CDR3 here is CSVEAGENYGYTF. The CDR3 coding sequence is TGCAGCGTTGAAGCGGGAGAGAACTATGGCTACACCTTC. The rearrangement uses TRBV29-1 and TRBJ1-2; unclear D gene. V was shortened by 1 base and J by 2 bases, with 8 bases between the two germline ends. Germline V lookup: CDR1 SQVTM, CDR2 ANQGSEA. The CDR3 has 13 amino acids.

The genes are TRBV7-9 and TRBJ1-2, with TRBD1 matching 9 bases. Trimming took 7 bases from V and 1 from J; bases not matched to a gene: 7. CDR3 length: 15 amino acids. CDR1 is SEHNR, CDR2 FQNEAQ, per germline (reference sequence). The CDR3 protein is CASIALDRGNYGYTF. CDR3 bases: TGTGCCAGCATCGCCCTGGACAGGGGTAACTATGGCTACACCTTC.